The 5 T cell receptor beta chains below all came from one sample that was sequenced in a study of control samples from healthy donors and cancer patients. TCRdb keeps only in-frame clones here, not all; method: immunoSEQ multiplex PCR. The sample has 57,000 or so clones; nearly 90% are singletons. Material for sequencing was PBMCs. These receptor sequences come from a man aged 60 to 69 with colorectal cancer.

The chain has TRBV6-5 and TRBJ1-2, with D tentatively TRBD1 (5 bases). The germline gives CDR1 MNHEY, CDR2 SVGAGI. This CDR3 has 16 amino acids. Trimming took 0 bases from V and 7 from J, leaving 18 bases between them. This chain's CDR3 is CASSYSRQGSGTGYTF. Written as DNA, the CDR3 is TGTGCCAGCAGTTACTCTCGGCAGGGCTCGGGAACTGGCTACACCTTC.

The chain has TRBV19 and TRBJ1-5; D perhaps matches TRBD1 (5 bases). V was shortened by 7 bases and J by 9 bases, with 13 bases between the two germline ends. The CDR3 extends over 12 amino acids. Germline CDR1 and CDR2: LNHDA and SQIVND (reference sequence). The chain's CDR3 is CASTLWGAPQHF. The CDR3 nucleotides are TGTGCCAGTACCTTATGGGGCGCGCCCCAGCATTTT.

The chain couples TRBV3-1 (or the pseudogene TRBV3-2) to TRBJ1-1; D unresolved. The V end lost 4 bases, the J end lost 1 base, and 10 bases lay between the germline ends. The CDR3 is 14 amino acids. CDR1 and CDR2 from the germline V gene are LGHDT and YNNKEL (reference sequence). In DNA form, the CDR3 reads TGTGCCAGCAGCCCCGAGGACGGGAACACTGAAGCTTTCTTT. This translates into CASSPEDGNTEAFF.

CDR3 nucleotide sequence: TGTGCCAGCAGTGAGGAGGGTGGTCAGCCCCAGCATTTT. It specifies CASSEEGGQPQHF. The chain combines TRBV2 with TRBJ1-5; D ambiguous. This CDR3 is built from 13 residues. Germline loops: CDR1 SNHLY, CDR2 FYNNEI. Trimming shortened V by 3 bases and J by 6 bases, and 9 bases separated the two germline ends.

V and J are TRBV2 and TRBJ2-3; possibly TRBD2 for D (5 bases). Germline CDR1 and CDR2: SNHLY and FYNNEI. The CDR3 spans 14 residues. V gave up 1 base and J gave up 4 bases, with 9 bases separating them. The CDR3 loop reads CASSEVASSDTQYF. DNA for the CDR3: TGTGCCAGCAGTGAAGTTGCTAGCTCAGATACGCAGTATTTT. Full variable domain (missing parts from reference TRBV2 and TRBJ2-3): EPEVTQTPSHQVTQMGQEVILRCVPISNHLYFYWYRQILGQKVEFLVSFYNNEISEKSEIFDDQFSVERPDGSNFTLKIRSTKLEDSAMYFCASSEVASSDTQYFGPGTRLTVL.